This T cell receptor (beta chain) appears in the sequencing data of a study of OX40 agonist ivuxolimab in advanced cancers. About the study: Prior checkpoint blockade (anti-PD-1, anti-PD-L1 or anti-CTLA-4) was permitted; around 39% had it.

Findings and caveats of the study: The specificity for antigen of the expanded peripheral T cells was not determined. At doses 0.1 to 3.0 mg/kg, CD4+ and CD8+ clones expanded.

Concerning this clone itself: Its antigen is unidentified.

On cycle 4 day 1 and cycle 7 day 1, as well as at baseline, blood was sampled. With V trimmed by 9 bases and J by 6 bases, 4 bases remained unmatched. Germline-derived CDR1 and CDR2 are ENHRY and SYGVKD. This CDR3 region has 12 residues. Clones were sequenced by immunoSEQ multiplex PCR, and TCRdb holds only the in-frame ones, with some missing. The table shows about 110,000 clones, with 75% to 95% occurring only once. This sequence originates from an adult with an advanced solid tumor such as melanoma, head and neck, liver or kidney cancer. The sequencing used CD4+ or CD8+ T cells sorted from blood, collected in a trial of the OX40 agonist ivuxolimab. The chain recombines TRBV10-3 with TRBJ1-1; 10 positions agree with TRBD1. In DNA, the CDR3 is TGTGCCATAGGACAGGGGGTCCCTGAAGCTTTCTTT. Translating it yields CAIGQGVPEAFF.